This T cell receptor (beta chain) was captured by sequencing in a study of cytomegalovirus exposure and HLA in healthy donors. General study points: Across donors, sequencing depth was assumed by presence/absence analyses to be roughly uniform. The authors later found TCR association rates varying by HLA locus, with DRB1 most and HLA-C fewest.

The PCR ran on 60 Vbeta and 13 Jbeta primers. TCRdb keeps only in-frame clones here, not all; method: immunoSEQ multiplex PCR. The data show more than 70,000 clones, more than 60% seen once. A few counts support this clone. The antigen remains undetermined. Although they were nominally healthy when sampled, donors likely had unrecorded immune exposures. CDR1 and CDR2 (germline): SGHVS, FNYEAQ. The ends lost 4 bases at V and 7 bases at J; junction bases unmatched: 7. This CDR3 has 14 amino acids. The sequenced sample consisted of PBMCs. The V and J genes are TRBV7-6 and TRBJ1-5, with 7 positions matching TRBD1. This sequence was found in a man aged 50-60 years in good health and CMV-seropositive. The CDR3, as DNA: TGTGCCAGCAGCTCCGGGACAGAGGTCCAGCCCCAGCATTTT. Protein: CASSSGTEVQPQHF.